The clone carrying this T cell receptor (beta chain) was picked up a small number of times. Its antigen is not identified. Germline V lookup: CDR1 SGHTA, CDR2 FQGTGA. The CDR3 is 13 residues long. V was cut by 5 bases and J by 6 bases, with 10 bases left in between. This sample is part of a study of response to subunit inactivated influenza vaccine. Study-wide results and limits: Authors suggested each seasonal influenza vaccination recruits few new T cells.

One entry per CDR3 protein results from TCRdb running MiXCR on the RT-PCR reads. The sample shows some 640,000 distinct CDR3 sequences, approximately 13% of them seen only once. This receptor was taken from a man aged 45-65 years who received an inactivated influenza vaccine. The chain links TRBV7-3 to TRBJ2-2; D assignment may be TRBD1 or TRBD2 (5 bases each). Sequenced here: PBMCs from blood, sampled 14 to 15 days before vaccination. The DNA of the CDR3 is TGTGCCAGCAGCGAGGGGACCTCCGGGGAGCTGTTTTTT. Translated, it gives CASSEGTSGELFF.